The sequence of this T cell receptor beta chain was determined in a study of control samples from healthy donors and cancer patients. The CDR3 length is 19 residues. Trimming took 4 bases from V and 6 from J; bases not matched to a gene: 12. The germline gives CDR1 SGDLS, CDR2 YYNGEE. Sequencing used immunoSEQ multiplex PCR; TCRdb keeps in-frame clones, though not all of them. This table holds roughly 86,000 clones, roughly 93% found once. The sample comprised blood. This rearrangement joins TRBV9 to TRBJ2-2, with 16 bases identical to TRBD2. The sequence was collected from a woman aged 25 to 39 in good health. CDR3: CASSLKTGTSGRAAGELFF. DNA of the CDR3: TGTGCCAGCAGCCTAAAGACCGGGACTAGCGGGAGGGCAGCCGGGGAGCTGTTTTTT. Based on the CDR3 plus reference TRBV9 and TRBJ2-2, the full variable domain is DSGVTQTPKHLITATGQRVTLRCSPRSGDLSVYWYQQSLDQGLQFLIQYYNGEERAKGNILERFSAQQFPDLHSELNLSSLELGDSALYFCASSLKTGTSGRAAGELFFGEGSRLTVL.